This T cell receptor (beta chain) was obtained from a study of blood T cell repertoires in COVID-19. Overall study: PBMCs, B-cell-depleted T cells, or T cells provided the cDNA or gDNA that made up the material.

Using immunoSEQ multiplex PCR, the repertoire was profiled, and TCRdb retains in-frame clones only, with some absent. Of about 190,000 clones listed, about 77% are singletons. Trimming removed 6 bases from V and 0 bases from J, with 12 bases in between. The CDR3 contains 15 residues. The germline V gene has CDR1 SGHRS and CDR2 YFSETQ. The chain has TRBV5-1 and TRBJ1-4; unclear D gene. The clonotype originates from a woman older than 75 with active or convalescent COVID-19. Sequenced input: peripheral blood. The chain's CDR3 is CASKRSNPTNEKLFF. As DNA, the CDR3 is TGCGCCAGCAAGAGATCAAACCCAACTAATGAAAAACTGTTTTTT.